The rows below give T cell receptor beta chains drawn from one sample of a study of regulatory T cells in long-lasting Graves disease. TCRdb ran MiXCR on the multiplex PCR reads and lists one entry per CDR3 protein. Of approximately 380,000 distinct CDR3 sequences in the sample, roughly 20% were seen once. This material consisted of peripheral blood mononuclear cells (PBMCs), taken when the disease was refractory, from a patient treated with antithyroid drugs. The receptors derive from a female donor with Graves disease. The CDR3 runs from the conserved cysteine through the conserved F or W. The order of the fields is J gene, V gene, CDR3 protein.

J: TRBJ2-5; V: TRBV29-1; CDR3: CSVEEGGKTQYF
J: TRBJ2-7; V: TRBV20-1; CDR3: CSARRSSYEQYF
J: TRBJ2-5; V: TRBV30; CDR3: CAWSVGVREETQYF
J: TRBJ2-7; V: TRBV6-1; CDR3: CASSLSGVNSEQYF
J: TRBJ1-5; V: TRBV20-1; CDR3: CSAKISDSLSAPQHF
J: TRBJ2-5; V: TRBV3-1; CDR3: CASGTSGGAAETQYF
J: TRBJ2-7; V: TRBV2; CDR3: CASTWDSSYEQYF
J: TRBJ1-5; V: TRBV10-3; CDR3: CAISGGTGSGQPQHF
J: TRBJ2-5; V: TRBV9; CDR3: CASSSASRTSGSHRETQYF
J: TRBJ1-1; V: TRBV6-1; CDR3: CASSLSRGAPNTEAFF
J: TRBJ2-5; V: TRBV20-1; CDR3: CSARVVGVGQYF
J: TRBJ1-5; V: TRBV6-1; CDR3: CASSRDTTSNQPQHF
J: TRBJ2-5; V: TRBV20-1; CDR3: CSADRLAGGPGGETQYF
J: TRBJ1-1; V: TRBV5-1; CDR3: CASSLSAGTEAFF
J: TRBJ1-2; V: TRBV2; CDR3: CASSSKDRGGYTF
J: TRBJ2-5; V: TRBV4-3; CDR3: CASSQDFEGGPGETQYF
J: TRBJ1-1; V: TRBV28; CDR3: CASSPDRGLLETFF
J: TRBJ1-2; V: TRBV6-5; CDR3: CASSYRPSGNYGYTF
J: TRBJ1-2; V: TRBV7-9; CDR3: CASGQSSYYGYTF
J: TRBJ2-2; V: TRBV7-3; CDR3: CASSLGREARELFF
J: TRBJ1-1; V: TRBV27; CDR3: CASSAYRGTEAFF
J: TRBJ2-5; V: TRBV6-1; CDR3: CASREGQGGTQYF
J: TRBJ1-1; V: TRBV11-2; CDR3: CASSLEVGLNTEAFF
J: TRBJ1-2; V: TRBV28; CDR3: CASSPRQSSNYGYTF
J: TRBJ2-7; V: TRBV4-3; CDR3: CASSQDKSVPPLEQYF
J: TRBJ1-4; V: TRBV13; CDR3: CASSPLGDEKLFF
J: TRBJ2-4; V: TRBV7-9; CDR3: CASSDVGGSKNIQYF
J: TRBJ2-7; V: TRBV28; CDR3: CASPPETGTVKAFHEQYF
J: TRBJ1-1; V: TRBV3-1; CDR3: CASSQGVGGSEAFF
J: TRBJ2-7; V: TRBV3-1; CDR3: CASSQGLAGGGYEQYF
J: TRBJ1-6; V: TRBV4-3; CDR3: CASSQDRGSYNSPLHF
J: TRBJ1-4; V: TRBV5-1; CDR3: CASSLTVNGEKLFF
J: TRBJ2-5; V: TRBV19; CDR3: CASQPGNQETQYF
J: TRBJ2-7; V: TRBV29-1; CDR3: CSVETGTGNYEQYF
J: TRBJ2-1; V: TRBV2; CDR3: CASSEAPTGVNEQFF
J: TRBJ2-2; V: TRBV27; CDR3: CASSATSYGELFF
J: TRBJ2-7; V: TRBV2; CDR3: CASSTTGTRTYF
J: TRBJ2-5; V: TRBV20-1; CDR3: CSARDLRVSWETQYF
J: TRBJ1-5; V: TRBV20-1; CDR3: CSAQAGGGLRQPQHF
J: TRBJ2-7; V: TRBV20-1; CDR3: CSARDLLAGEYEQYF
J: TRBJ2-2; V: TRBV10-1; CDR3: CASSGTSSSGELFF
J: TRBJ1-1; V: TRBV12-3/TRBV12-4; CDR3: CASSSRTGSAEAFF
J: TRBJ2-7; V: TRBV18; CDR3: CASSPPRGTSVAYEQYF
J: TRBJ2-2; V: TRBV19; CDR3: CASTPMGGGTGELFF
J: TRBJ2-7; V: TRBV7-9; CDR3: CASSPPGLAAPYEQYF
J: TRBJ2-7; V: TRBV14; CDR3: CASSQGAVYEQYF
J: TRBJ1-4; V: TRBV5-5; CDR3: CASSLETGANEKLFF
J: TRBJ2-2; V: TRBV5-5; CDR3: CASSYVQGDTGELFF